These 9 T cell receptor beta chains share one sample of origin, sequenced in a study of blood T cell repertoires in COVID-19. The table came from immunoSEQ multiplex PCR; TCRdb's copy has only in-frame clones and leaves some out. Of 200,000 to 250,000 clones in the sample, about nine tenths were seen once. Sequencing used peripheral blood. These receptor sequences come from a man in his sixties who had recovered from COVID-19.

This chain's CDR3 is CASSLAGRVGEKLFF. CDR3 sequence (DNA): TGCGCCAGCAGCTTGGCGGGCAGGGTAGGAGAAAAACTGTTTTTT. This chain links TRBV5-1 with TRBJ1-4, with D maybe TRBD1 (5 bases). The CDR3 length is 15 residues. Germline CDR1 SGHRS, CDR2 YFSETQ. Between the trimmed V and J ends, which lost 0 bases and 8 bases, there was a span of 14 bases.

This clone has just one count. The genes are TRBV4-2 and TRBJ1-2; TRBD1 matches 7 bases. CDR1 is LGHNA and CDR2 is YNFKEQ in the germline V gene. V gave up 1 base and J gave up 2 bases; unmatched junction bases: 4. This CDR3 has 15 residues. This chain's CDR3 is CASSQGIQGNYGYTF. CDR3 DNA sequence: TGTGCCAGCAGCCAAGGGATACAGGGGAACTATGGCTACACCTTC.

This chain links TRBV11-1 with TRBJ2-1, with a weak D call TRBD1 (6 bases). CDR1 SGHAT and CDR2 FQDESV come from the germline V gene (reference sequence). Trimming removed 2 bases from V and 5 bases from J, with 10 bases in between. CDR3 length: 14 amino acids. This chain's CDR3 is CASSLQGWHNEQFF. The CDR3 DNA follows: TGTGCCAGCAGCTTACAGGGGTGGCACAATGAGCAGTTCTTC. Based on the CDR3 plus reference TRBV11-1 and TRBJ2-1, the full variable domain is EAEVAQSPRYKITEKSQAVAFWCDPISGHATLYWYRQILGQGPELLVQFQDESVVDDSQLPKDRFSAERLKGVDSTLKIQPAELGDSAMYLCASSLQGWHNEQFFGPGTRLTVL.

CDR3 sequence reads: CASSSFRDRGSSEKLFF. The CDR3 region has the DNA TGTGCCAGCAGCTCCTTCCGGGACAGGGGTTCGAGTGAAAAACTGTTTTTT. This chain links TRBV9 with TRBJ1-4, with 10 bases fitting TRBD1. The junction had 13 bases not matched to a gene; V was cut back by 4 bases and J by 7 bases. CDR3 length: 17 residues. The V gene's germline CDR1 is SGDLS and CDR2 YYNGEE.

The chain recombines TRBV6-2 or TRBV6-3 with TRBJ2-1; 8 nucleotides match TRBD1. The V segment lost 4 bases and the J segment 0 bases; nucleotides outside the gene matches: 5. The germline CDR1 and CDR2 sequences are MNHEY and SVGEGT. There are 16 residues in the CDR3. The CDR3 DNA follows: TGTGCCAGCAGTTCAACAGGGGGTGTCTCCTACAATGAGCAGTTCTTC. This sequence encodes CASSSTGGVSYNEQFF.

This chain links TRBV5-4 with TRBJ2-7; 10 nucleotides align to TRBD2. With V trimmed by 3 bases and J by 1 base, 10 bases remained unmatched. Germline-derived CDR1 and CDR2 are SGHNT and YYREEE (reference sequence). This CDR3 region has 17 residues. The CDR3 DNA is TGTGCCAGCAGCTCCCATCCCCCTAGCGGGGGATCCTACGAGCAGTACTTC. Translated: CASSSHPPSGGSYEQYF.

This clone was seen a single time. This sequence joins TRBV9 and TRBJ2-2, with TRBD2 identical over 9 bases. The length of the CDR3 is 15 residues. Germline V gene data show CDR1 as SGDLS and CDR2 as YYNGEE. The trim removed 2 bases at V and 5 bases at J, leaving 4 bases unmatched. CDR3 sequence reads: CASSVIAGDTGELFF. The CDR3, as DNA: TGTGCCAGCAGCGTGATAGCGGGAGATACCGGGGAGCTGTTTTTT.

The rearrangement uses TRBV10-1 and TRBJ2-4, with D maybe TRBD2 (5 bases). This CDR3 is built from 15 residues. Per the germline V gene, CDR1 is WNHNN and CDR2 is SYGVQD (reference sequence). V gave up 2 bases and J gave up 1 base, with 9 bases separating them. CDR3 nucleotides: TGCGCCAGCAGTGAGGAGAGGGTGGCCAAAAACATTCAGTACTTC. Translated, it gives CASSEERVAKNIQYF.

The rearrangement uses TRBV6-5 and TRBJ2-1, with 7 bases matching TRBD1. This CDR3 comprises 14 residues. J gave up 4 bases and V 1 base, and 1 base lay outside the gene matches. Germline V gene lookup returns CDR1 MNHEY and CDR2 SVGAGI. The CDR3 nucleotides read TGTGCCAGCAGTTACTACAGGGGTTACAATGAGCAGTTCTTC. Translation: CASSYYRGYNEQFF.